This T cell receptor (beta chain) was identified during a study of T cell responses to AZD1222 COVID-19 vaccine. Germline CDR1 is SGHRS and CDR2 is YFSETQ. The CDR3 extends over 18 amino acids. The V and J ends lost 6 bases and 0 bases, in that order; junction bases with no gene match: 12. Libraries were prepared by immunoSEQ multiplex PCR; TCRdb keeps only in-frame clonotypes and omits some of them. The sample has 150,000 to 200,000 clones; approximately 90% are singletons. This TCR came from an adult in good health. This specimen was peripheral blood, taken on day 0 of AZD1222 vaccination. The gene calls are TRBV5-1 and TRBJ1-4, with TRBD1 matching 9 bases. CDR3 sequence (DNA): TGCGCCAGCAACCTCGGAGCGACAGGGGGAGCAACTAATGAAAAACTGTTTTTT. Its protein is CASNLGATGGATNEKLFF.